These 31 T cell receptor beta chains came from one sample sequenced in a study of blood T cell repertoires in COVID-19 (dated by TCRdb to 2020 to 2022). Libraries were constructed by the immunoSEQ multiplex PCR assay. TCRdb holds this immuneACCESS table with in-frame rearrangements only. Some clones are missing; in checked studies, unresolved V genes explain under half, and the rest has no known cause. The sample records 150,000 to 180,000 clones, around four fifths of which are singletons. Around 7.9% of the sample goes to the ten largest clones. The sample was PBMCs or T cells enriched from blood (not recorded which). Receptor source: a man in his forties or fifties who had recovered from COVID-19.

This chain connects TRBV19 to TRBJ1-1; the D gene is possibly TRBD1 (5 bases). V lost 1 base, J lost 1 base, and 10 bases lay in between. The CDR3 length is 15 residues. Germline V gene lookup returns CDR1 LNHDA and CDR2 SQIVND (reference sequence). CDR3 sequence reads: CASSIGRVANTEAFF. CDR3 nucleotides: TGTGCCAGTAGTATAGGCAGGGTAGCGAACACTGAAGCTTTCTTT.

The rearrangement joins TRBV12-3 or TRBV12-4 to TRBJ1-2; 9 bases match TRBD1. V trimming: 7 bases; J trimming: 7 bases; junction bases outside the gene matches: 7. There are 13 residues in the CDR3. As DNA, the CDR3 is TGTGCCAGCAAGCCTCGGACAGGGGCTGGCTACACCTTC. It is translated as CASKPRTGAGYTF.

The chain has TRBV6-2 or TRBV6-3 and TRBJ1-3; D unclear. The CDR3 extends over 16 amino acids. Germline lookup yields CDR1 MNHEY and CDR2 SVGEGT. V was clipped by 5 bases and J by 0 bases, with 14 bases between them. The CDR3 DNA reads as TGTGCCAGCAGTGACCGGGTCCTTCTCTCTGGAAACACCATATATTTT. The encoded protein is CASSDRVLLSGNTIYF.

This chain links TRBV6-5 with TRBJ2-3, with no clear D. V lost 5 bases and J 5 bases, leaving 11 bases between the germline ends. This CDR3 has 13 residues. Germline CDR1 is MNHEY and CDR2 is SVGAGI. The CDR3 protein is CASSRSPGDTQYF. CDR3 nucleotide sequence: TGTGCCAGCAGTCGCTCCCCGGGAGATACGCAGTATTTT.

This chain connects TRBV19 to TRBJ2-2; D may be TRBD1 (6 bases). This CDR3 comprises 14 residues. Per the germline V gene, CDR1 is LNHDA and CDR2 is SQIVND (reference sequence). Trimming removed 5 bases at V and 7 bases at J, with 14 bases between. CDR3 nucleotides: TGTGCCAGTAGTGAGCAGGGGATCGGCGGGGAGCTGTTTTTT. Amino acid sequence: CASSEQGIGGELFF. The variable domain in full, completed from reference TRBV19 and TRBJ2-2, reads DGGITQSPKYLFRKEGQNVTLSCEQNLNHDAMYWYRQDPGQGLRLIYYSQIVNDFQKGDIAEGYSVSREKKESFPLTVTSAQKNPTAFYLCASSEQGIGGELFFGEGSRLTVL.

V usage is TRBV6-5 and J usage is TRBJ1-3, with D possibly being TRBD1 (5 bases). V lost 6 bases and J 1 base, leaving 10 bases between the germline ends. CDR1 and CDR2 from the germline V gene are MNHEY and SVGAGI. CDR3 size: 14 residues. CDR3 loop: CASRRRGSGNTIYF. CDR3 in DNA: TGTGCCAGCAGGAGACGGGGGTCTGGAAACACCATATATTTT.

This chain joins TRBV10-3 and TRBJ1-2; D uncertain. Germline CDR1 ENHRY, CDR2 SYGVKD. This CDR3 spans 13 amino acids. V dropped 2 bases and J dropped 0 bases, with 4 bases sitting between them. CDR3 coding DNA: TGTGCCATCAGTGAGACAGCTAACTATGGCTACACCTTC. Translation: CAISETANYGYTF.

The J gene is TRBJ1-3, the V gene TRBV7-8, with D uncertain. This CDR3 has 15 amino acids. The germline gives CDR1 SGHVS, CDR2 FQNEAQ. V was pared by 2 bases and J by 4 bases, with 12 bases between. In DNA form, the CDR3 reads TGTGCCAGCAGCTTATCGGGGTATCAAGGAAACACCATATATTTT. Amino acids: CASSLSGYQGNTIYF.

In DNA form, the CDR3 reads TGTGCCAGCAGTTCGACCAGGACAGGGGGTGTTAACTATGGCTACACCTTC. Amino acids: CASSSTRTGGVNYGYTF. The chain links TRBV27 to TRBJ1-2; the match to TRBD1 covers 10 bases. The CDR3 covers 17 residues. The germline CDR1 and CDR2 sequences are MNHEY and SMNVEV (reference sequence). With V trimmed by 4 bases and J by 1 base, 9 bases remained unmatched.

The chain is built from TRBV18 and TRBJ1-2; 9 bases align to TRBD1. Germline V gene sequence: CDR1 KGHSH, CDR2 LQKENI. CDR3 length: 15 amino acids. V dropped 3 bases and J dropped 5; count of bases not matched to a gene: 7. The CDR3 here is CASSPSGQGGYGYTF. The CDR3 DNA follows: TGTGCCAGCTCACCCTCGGGACAGGGCGGATATGGCTACACCTTC.

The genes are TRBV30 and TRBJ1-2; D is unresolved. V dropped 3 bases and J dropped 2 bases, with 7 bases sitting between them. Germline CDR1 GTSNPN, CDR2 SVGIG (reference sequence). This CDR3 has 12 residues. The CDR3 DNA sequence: TGTGCCTGGAGAGAGGGAAACTATGGCTACACCTTC. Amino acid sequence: CAWREGNYGYTF. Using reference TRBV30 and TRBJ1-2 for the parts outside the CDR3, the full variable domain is SQTIHQWPATLVQPVGSPLSLECTVEGTSNPNLYWYRQAAGRGLQLLFYSVGIGQISSEVPQNLSASRPQDRQFILSSKKLLLSDSGFYLCAWREGNYGYTFGSGTRLTVV.

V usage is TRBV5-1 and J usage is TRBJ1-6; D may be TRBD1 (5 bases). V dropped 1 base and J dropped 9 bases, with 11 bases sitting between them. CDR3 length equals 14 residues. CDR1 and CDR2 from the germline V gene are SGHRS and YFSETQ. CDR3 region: CASSLPGRSSPLHF. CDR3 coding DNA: TGCGCCAGCAGCTTGCCAGGGCGTTCTTCACCCCTCCACTTT.

The CDR3 is CASSPPGQGIYNEQFF. The CDR3 nucleotides read TGTGCCAGCTCACCACCGGGACAGGGGATCTACAATGAGCAGTTCTTC. This chain uses TRBV18 with TRBJ2-1; 10 nucleotides line up with TRBD1. The germline V gene has CDR1 KGHSH and CDR2 LQKENI. J was trimmed by 3 bases and V by 0 bases; bases with no gene match: 2. The CDR3 length is 16 residues.

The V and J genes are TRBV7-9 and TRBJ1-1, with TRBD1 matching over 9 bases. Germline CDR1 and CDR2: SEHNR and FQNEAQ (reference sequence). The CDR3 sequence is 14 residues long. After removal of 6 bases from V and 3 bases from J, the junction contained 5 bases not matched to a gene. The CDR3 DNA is TGTGCCAGCAGACAGACAGGGGGGGACACTGAAGCTTTCTTT. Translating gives CASRQTGGDTEAFF.

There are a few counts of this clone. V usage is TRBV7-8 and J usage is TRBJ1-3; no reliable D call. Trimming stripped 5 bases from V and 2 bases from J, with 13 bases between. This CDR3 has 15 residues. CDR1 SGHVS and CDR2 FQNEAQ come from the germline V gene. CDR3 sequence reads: CASSASSTAGNTIYF. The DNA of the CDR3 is TGTGCCAGCAGCGCCAGTTCTACAGCTGGAAACACCATATATTTT.

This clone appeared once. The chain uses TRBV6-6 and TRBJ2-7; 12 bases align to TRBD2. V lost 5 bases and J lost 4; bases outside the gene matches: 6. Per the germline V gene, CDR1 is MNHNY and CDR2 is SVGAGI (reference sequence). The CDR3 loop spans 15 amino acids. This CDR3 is CASSPRTSGAYEQYF. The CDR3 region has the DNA TGTGCCAGCAGTCCTCGGACTAGCGGGGCATACGAGCAGTACTTC.

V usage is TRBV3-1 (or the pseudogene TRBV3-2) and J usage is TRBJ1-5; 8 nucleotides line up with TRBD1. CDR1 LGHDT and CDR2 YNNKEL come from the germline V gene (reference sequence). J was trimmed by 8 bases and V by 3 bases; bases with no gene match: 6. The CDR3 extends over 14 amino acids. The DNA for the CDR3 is TGTGCCAGCAGCCAGAACAGGGGGGGCGAGCCCCAGCATTTT. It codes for CASSQNRGGEPQHF.

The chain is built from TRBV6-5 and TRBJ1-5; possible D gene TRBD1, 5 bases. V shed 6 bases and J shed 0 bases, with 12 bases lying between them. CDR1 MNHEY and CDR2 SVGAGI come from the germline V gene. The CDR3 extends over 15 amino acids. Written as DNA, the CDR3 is TGTGCCAGCAGAGACGGGGGTATTAGCAATCAGCCCCAGCATTTT. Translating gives CASRDGGISNQPQHF.

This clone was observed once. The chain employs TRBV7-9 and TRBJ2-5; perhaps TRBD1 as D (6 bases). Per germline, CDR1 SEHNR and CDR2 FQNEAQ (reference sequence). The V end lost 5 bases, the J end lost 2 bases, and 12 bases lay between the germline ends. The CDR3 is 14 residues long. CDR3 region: CASSVDRGQETQYF. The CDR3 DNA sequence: TGTGCCAGCAGCGTGGACAGAGGACAAGAGACCCAGTACTTC.

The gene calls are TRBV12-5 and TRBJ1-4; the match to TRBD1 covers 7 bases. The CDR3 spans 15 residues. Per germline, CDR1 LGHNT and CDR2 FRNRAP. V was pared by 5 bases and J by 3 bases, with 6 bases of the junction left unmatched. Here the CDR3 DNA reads TGTGCTAGTGGTCCCTCCGGGACAGCTAATGAAAAACTGTTTTTT. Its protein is CASGPSGTANEKLFF.

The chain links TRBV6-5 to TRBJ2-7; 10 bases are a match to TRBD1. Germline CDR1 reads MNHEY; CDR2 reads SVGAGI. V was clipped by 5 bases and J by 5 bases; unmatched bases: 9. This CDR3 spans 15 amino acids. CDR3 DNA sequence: TGTGCCAGCAGTACCAGACAGGGGGCTCGTGACGAGCAGTACTTC. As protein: CASSTRQGARDEQYF.

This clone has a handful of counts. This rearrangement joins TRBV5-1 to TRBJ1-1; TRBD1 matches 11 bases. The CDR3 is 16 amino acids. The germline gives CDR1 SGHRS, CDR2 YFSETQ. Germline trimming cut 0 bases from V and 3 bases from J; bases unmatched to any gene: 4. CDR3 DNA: TGCGCCAGCAGCTTGGTAGGGACAGGGGGTCACACTGAAGCTTTCTTT. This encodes CASSLVGTGGHTEAFF.

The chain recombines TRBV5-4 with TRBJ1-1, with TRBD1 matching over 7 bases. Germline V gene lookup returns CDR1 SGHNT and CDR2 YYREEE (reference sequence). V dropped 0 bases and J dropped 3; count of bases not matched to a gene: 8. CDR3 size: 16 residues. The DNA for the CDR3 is TGTGCCAGCAGCTTGGCCACTTTTGACAGGGACACTGAAGCTTTCTTT. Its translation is CASSLATFDRDTEAFF.

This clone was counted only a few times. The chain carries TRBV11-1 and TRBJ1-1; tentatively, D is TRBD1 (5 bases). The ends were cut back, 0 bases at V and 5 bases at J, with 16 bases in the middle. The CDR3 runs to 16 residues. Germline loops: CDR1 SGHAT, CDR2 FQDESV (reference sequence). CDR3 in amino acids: CASSLASHRFTTEAFF. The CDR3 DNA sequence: TGTGCCAGCAGCTTAGCGTCCCACAGGTTCACGACTGAAGCTTTCTTT.

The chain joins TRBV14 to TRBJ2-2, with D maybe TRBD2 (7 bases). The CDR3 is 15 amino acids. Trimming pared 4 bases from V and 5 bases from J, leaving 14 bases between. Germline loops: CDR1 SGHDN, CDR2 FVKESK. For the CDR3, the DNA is TGTGCCAGCAGCCGCGCCAGGGGAGGGACCGGGGAGCTGTTTTTT. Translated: CASSRARGGTGELFF. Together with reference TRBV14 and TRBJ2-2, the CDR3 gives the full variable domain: EAGVTQFPSHSVIEKGQTVTLRCDPISGHDNLYWYRRVMGKEIKFLLHFVKESKQDESGMPNNRFLAERTGGTYSTLKVQPAELEDSGVYFCASSRARGGTGELFFGEGSRLTVL.

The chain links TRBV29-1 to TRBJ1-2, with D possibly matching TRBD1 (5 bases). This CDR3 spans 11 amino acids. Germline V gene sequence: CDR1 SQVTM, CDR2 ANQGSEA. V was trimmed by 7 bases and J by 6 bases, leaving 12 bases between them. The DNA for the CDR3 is TGCAGCGGACGGGACTTGAATGGCTACACCTTC. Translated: CSGRDLNGYTF.

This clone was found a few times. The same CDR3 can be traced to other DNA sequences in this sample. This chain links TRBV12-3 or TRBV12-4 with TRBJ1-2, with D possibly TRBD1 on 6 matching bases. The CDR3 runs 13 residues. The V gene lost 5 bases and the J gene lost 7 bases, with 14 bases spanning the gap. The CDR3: CASSLQGRGGYTF. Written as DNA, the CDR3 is TGTGCCAGCAGTCTACAGGGACGCGGTGGCTACACCTTC.

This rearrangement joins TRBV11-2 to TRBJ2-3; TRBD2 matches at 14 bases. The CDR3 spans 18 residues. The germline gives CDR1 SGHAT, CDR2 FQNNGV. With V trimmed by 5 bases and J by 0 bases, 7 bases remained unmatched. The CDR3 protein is CASSTGTSGSSSTDTQYF. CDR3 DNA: TGTGCCAGCAGCACCGGGACTAGCGGGAGCTCTAGCACAGATACGCAGTATTTT. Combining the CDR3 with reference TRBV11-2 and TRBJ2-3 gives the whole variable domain EAGVAQSPRYKIIEKRQSVAFWCNPISGHATLYWYQQILGQGPKLLIQFQNNGVVDDSQLPKDRFSAERLKGVDSTLKIQPAKLEDSAVYLCASSTGTSGSSSTDTQYFGPGTRLTVL.

Here the CDR3 reads CASSPTQLRAPLHF. The CDR3, as DNA: TGTGCCAGCAGCCCGACACAGCTGAGGGCACCCCTCCACTTT. The chain recombines TRBV11-2 with TRBJ1-6; D is ambiguous. Trimming shortened V by 5 bases and J by 11 bases, and 16 bases separated the two germline ends. CDR3 length equals 14 residues. Germline loops: CDR1 SGHAT, CDR2 FQNNGV. The complete variable domain, with remaining parts taken from reference TRBV11-2 and TRBJ1-6, reads EAGVAQSPRYKIIEKRQSVAFWCNPISGHATLYWYQQILGQGPKLLIQFQNNGVVDDSQLPKDRFSAERLKGVDSTLKIQPAKLEDSAVYLCASSPTQLRAPLHFGNGTRLTVT.

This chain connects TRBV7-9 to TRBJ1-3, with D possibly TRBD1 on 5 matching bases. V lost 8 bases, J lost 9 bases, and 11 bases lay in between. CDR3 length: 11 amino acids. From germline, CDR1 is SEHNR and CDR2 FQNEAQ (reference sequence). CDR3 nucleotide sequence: TGTGCCAGCTCCCTGGGGCCCACCATATATTTT. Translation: CASSLGPTIYF.

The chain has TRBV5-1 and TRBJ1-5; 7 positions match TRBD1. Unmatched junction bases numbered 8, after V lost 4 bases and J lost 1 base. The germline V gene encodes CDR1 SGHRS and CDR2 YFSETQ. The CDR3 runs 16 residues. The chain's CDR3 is CASSGNRGWSNQPQHF. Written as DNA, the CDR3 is TGCGCCAGCAGCGGAAACAGGGGTTGGAGCAATCAGCCCCAGCATTTT.